The source of this T cell receptor beta chain is a study of blood T cells in healthy people across ages. Looking at the study overall: Every two T cells gave about one barcoded beta molecule via template switching.

Germline CDR1 reads DFQATT; CDR2 reads SNEGSKA (reference sequence). The CDR3 loop spans 12 amino acids. Trimming took off 7 bases at V and 5 bases at J, with 14 bases between the two ends. Study results and limitations: Comparison with aged donors showed that long-lived donors had more naive CD4+ cells and higher diversity.

A sample-barcoded 5' primer and a J-beta primer mix were used in a second PCR of roughly 7 to 12 cycles. Each TCR beta cDNA got a 12-nucleotide random molecular identifier. A minimum of 3 million CDR3-containing paired-end reads was obtained for each sample. TCRdb used MiXCR to reprocess the 5' RACE reads, holding one entry per CDR3 protein. The sample carries roughly 570,000 distinct CDR3 sequences, 27% recorded once. Comments on this clonotype: As yet, its antigen is unknown.

The rearrangement links TRBV20-1 to TRBJ2-5, with D possibly being TRBD1 or TRBD2 (5 bases each). Sequencing was done on a sample of blood. The receptor comes from a woman in her seventies in good health. The CDR3 coding sequence is TGCAGTGAGCCGGGGCCCCCGGAGACCCAGTACTTC. Protein: CSEPGPPETQYF.